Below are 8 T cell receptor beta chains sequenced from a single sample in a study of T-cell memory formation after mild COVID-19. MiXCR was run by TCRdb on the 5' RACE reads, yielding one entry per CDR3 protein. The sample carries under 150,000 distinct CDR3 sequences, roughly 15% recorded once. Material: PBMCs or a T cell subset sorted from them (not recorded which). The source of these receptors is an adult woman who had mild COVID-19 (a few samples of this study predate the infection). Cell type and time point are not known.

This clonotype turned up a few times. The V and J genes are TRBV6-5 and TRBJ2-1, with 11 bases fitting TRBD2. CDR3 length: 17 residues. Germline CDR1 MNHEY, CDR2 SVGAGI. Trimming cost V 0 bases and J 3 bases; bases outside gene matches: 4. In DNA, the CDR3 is TGTGCCAGCAGTTACTCTAGCGGGGGGGCAAGCTACAATGAGCAGTTCTTC. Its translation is CASSYSSGGASYNEQFF.

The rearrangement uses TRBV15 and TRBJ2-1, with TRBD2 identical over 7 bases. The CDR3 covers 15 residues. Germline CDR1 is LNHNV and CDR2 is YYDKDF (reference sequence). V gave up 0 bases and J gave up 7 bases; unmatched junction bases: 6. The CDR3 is CATSRDWASGNEQFF. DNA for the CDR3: TGTGCCACCAGCAGAGATTGGGCTAGCGGAAATGAGCAGTTCTTC.

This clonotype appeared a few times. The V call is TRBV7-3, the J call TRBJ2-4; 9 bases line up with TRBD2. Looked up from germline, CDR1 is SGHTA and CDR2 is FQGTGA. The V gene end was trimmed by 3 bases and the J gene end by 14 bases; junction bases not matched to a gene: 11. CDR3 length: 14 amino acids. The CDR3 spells CASSFMASGNLEYF. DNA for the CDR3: TGTGCCAGCAGCTTTATGGCTAGCGGGAATTTGGAGTACTTC.

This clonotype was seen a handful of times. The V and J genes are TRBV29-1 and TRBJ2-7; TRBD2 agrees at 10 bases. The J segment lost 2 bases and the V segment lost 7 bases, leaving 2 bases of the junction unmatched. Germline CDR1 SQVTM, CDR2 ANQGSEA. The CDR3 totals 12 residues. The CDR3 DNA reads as TGCAGCGAGACTAGCGGGCCCTACGAGCAGTACTTC. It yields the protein CSETSGPYEQYF.

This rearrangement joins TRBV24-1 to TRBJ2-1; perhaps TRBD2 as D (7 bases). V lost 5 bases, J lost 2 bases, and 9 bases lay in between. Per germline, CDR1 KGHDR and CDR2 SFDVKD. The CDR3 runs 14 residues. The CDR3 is CATSGEGAYNEQFF. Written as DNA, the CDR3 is TGTGCCACCAGTGGGGAGGGGGCCTACAATGAGCAGTTCTTC.

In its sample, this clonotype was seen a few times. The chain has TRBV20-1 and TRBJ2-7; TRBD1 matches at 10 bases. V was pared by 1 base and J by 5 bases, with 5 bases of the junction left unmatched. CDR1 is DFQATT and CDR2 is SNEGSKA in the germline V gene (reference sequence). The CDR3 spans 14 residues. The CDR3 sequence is CSARATGGPNEQYF. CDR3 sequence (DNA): TGCAGTGCTAGAGCGACAGGGGGCCCCAACGAGCAGTACTTC.

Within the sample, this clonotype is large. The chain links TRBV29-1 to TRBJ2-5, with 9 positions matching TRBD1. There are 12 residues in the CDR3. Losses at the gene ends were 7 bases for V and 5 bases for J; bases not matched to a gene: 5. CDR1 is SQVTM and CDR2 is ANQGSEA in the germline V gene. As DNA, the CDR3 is TGCAGCGCCACAGGGGGCAAGGAGACCCAGTACTTC. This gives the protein CSATGGKETQYF.

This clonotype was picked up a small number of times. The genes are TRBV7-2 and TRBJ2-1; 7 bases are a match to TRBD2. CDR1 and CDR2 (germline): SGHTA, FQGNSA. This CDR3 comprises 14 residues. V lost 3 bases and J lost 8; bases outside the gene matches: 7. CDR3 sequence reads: CASSLGGSVDEQFF. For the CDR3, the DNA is TGTGCCAGCAGCTTGGGCGGGAGCGTGGATGAGCAGTTCTTC.